This T cell receptor (beta chain) was observed in a study of T cell clonality in common variable immunodeficiency. General study points: Reportedly, TCR beta sequences from common variable immunodeficiency showed fewer deletions and N-nucleotide insertions. CVID subjects showed higher TCRbeta clonality than healthy controls.

The germline CDR1 and CDR2 sequences are LNHDA and SQIVND (reference sequence). The CDR3 totals 13 residues. Profiled with immunoSEQ multiplex PCR; TCRdb holds only in-frame clones, not every one. The specimen has over a thousand clones, none found just once. With respect to this clone: The target antigen is unknown. The junction differs from germline at one of its ends, possibly a read error. The read gets to within 3 residues of the CDR3 end, and the germline J gene fills in the rest.

The source is a human donor with common variable immunodeficiency. Sequencing input: peripheral blood mononuclear cells. The chain has TRBV19 and TRBJ1-5; no firm D call. The CDR3 here is CASRISYNHPQHF. CDR3 bases read: TGTGCCAGTCGTATTTCCTATAATCATCCC.